Presented here are 30 T cell receptor beta chains from one specimen sequenced in a study of T cells in Graves' hyperthyroidism and ophthalmopathy (dated by TCRdb to between 2018 and 2020). Library generation was performed with multiplex PCR. The sample was run on an Illumina HiSeq 2000. The TCR beta CDR3 regions were amplified from the RNA transcripts. The TCR CDR3 was subjected to a first round of RT-PCR using the HTBI primer set and the Qiagen OneStep RT-PCR kit. TCRdb reprocessing: public reads trimmed at Q25 with fastp, clones called with MiXCR, in-frame beta chains kept. Rows with a matching CDR3 protein are joined into one entry that keeps the most common DNA and genes. Present in this sample are under 800,000 distinct CDR3 sequences, approximately 14% of which were seen just once. The top ten constitute roughly 10% of the sample. The sample taken for sequencing was blood. The source is a woman aged 18-29 years with Graves' hyperthyroidism.

This clonotype showed up just a few times. This chain links TRBV30 with TRBJ2-7; 8 bases agree with TRBD1. J was trimmed by 4 bases and V by 2 bases; bases with no gene match: 10. This CDR3 has 15 amino acids. The V gene's germline CDR1 is GTSNPN and CDR2 SVGIG (reference sequence). The CDR3 reads CAWSIYRDRTYEQYF. Here the CDR3 DNA reads TGTGCCTGGAGTATATACCGGGACAGGACATACGAGCAGTACTTC.

This clonotype was counted between two and nine times. The genes are TRBV25-1 and TRBJ2-1; D uncertain. Trimming removed 7 bases from V and 1 base from J, with 11 bases in between. Germline CDR1 and CDR2: MGHDK and SYGVNS. This CDR3 contains 14 residues. CDR3 nucleotides: TGTGCCAGCAAAGGTACGCGGTCCTACAATGAGCAGTTCTTC. It codes for CASKGTRSYNEQFF.

In its sample, this clonotype was seen many times. The V and J genes are TRBV4-2 and TRBJ2-2; TRBD2 might be the D (6 bases). CDR3 length equals 17 residues. V lost 3 bases, J lost 6 bases, and 20 bases lay in between. Per the germline V gene, CDR1 is LGHNA and CDR2 is YNFKEQ. The CDR3 spells CASSHERHGSGPGELFF. CDR3 nucleotide sequence: TGTGCCAGCAGCCACGAACGTCACGGGAGCGGACCCGGGGAGCTGTTTTTT.

The chain recombines TRBV15 with TRBJ2-2; D may be TRBD1 or TRBD2 (5 bases each). The CDR3 is 14 amino acids. V lost 6 bases and J 4 bases, leaving 12 bases between the germline ends. Germline-derived CDR1 and CDR2 are LNHNV and YYDKDF (reference sequence). The CDR3, as DNA: TGTGCCACCAGTCTGGCAGGGACCACCGGGGAGCTGTTTTTT. It translates to CATSLAGTTGELFF.

This clonotype has at least ten counts. A read error may account for a junction end that differs from germline. This chain links TRBV11-1 with TRBJ2-3; D remains ambiguous. The V gene's germline CDR1 is SGHAT and CDR2 FQDESV (reference sequence). The CDR3 runs 13 residues. CDR3 region: CASSSKGTDTQYF. In DNA form, the CDR3 reads TGTGCCAGCAGCTCGAAGGGCACGGATACGCAGTATTTT.

This clonotype appeared a few times. The junction and the germline gene differ at one end; a read error may be behind it. This chain links TRBV7-9 with TRBJ2-7; D could derive from TRBD1 or TRBD2 (5 bases each). CDR1 and CDR2 from the germline V gene are SEHNR and FQNEAQ (reference sequence). The CDR3 spans 13 residues. This CDR3 reads CVSSAQGVHEQYF. CDR3 bases: TGTGTCAGCAGCGCCCAGGGAGTGCACGAGCAGTACTTC.

The chain carries TRBV6-2 or TRBV6-3 and TRBJ1-2; D is unresolved. Trimming shortened V by 7 bases and J by 8 bases, and 17 bases separated the two germline ends. Germline V gene sequence: CDR1 MNHEY, CDR2 SVGEGT. The CDR3 loop spans 13 amino acids. The CDR3: CASTRRVEKGYTF. In DNA form, the CDR3 reads TGTGCCAGCACCCGTAGGGTGGAGAAAGGCTACACCTTC.

V is TRBV6-5 and J is TRBJ2-5, with TRBD2 matching 15 bases. V was pared by 2 bases and J by 7 bases, with 11 bases of the junction left unmatched. This CDR3 spans 18 amino acids. The germline V gene encodes CDR1 MNHEY and CDR2 SVGAGI. CDR3 nucleotide sequence: TGTGCCAGCAGTTACCGGACTAGCGGGAGGGAGGTCGGAGGGACCCAGTACTTC. The encoded protein is CASSYRTSGREVGGTQYF.

This clonotype has at least ten counts. The gene calls are TRBV7-9 and TRBJ2-7; D is unclear. V was clipped by 1 base and J by 2 bases, with 6 bases between them. This CDR3 comprises 13 residues. The germline V gene encodes CDR1 SEHNR and CDR2 FQNEAQ (reference sequence). The CDR3 region is CASSLVSTYEQYF. CDR3 DNA sequence: TGTGCCAGCAGCTTAGTCAGCACCTACGAGCAGTACTTC.

The chain is built from TRBV28 and TRBJ2-1; D call uncertain. Germline lookup yields CDR1 MDHEN and CDR2 SYDVKM. This CDR3 region has 14 residues. V was pared by 6 bases and J by 6 bases, with 15 bases between. CDR3 DNA sequence: TGTGCCAGCAGATCCTCGGGCCTGCCCAATGAGCAGTTCTTC. Translated, it gives CASRSSGLPNEQFF.

This clonotype was recorded at least ten times. The chain joins TRBV10-3 to TRBJ1-3, with D possibly matching TRBD1 (5 bases). This CDR3 spans 17 amino acids. Trimming took 6 bases from V and 0 from J, leaving 18 bases between them. The germline CDR1 and CDR2 sequences are ENHRY and SYGVKD. The CDR3 loop reads CAIRQEGQLLSGNTIYF. CDR3 bases: TGTGCCATCAGGCAAGAGGGGCAGCTTCTCTCTGGAAACACCATATATTTT.

In regard to this clonotype: A much larger clone lies a single base off, so this may be a read error. The CDR3 DNA follows: TGTGCCAGCAGACCTACAGGGAACCACGAGCAGTACTTC. Translation gives CASRPTGNHEQYF. The V call is TRBV11-3, the J call TRBJ2-7; tentatively, D is TRBD1 (6 bases). The germline V and J ends were trimmed by 6 bases and 5 bases, with 14 bases remaining between them. This CDR3 has 13 residues. The germline V gene has CDR1 SGHNT and CDR2 YENEEA.

At least ten counts were recorded for this clonotype. The chain couples TRBV30 to TRBJ1-1; no definite D call. The CDR3 runs to 10 residues. CDR1 is GTSNPN, CDR2 SVGIG, per germline (reference sequence). Trimming removed 4 bases at V and 9 bases at J, with 9 bases between. The CDR3 sequence: CAWKVIKAFF. The CDR3 coding sequence is TGTGCCTGGAAAGTTATAAAAGCTTTCTTT.

As for this clonotype: Because it lacks the conserved phenylalanine or tryptophan at the end, this CDR3 is likely a read error. This chain uses TRBV7-9 with TRBJ1-1, with D tentatively TRBD1 (5 bases). Trimming stripped 1 base from V and 0 bases from J, with 12 bases between. The CDR3 covers 16 residues. Per germline, CDR1 SEHNR and CDR2 FQNEAQ (reference sequence). For the CDR3, the DNA is TGTGCCAGCAGCTTAGGGGGGAACAGGCTGAACACTGAAGCTTTCTTG. Protein product: CASSLGGNRLNTEAFL.

The rearrangement joins TRBV6-2 or TRBV6-3 to TRBJ2-7, with TRBD2 matching over 7 bases. J lost 1 base, V lost 7 bases, and 10 bases had no gene match. CDR1 and CDR2 from the germline V gene are MNHEY and SVGEGT. This CDR3 has 15 amino acids. The DNA of the CDR3 is TGTGCCAGCACCCAGCGGGACCCAAAATCCTACGAGCAGTACTTC. This encodes CASTQRDPKSYEQYF.

This chain joins TRBV7-9 and TRBJ2-2; TRBD2 might be the D (6 bases). V shed 7 bases and J shed 6 bases, with 18 bases lying between them. Germline V lookup: CDR1 SEHNR, CDR2 FQNEAQ (reference sequence). The CDR3 consists of 15 residues. CDR3 sequence (DNA): TGTGCCAGCAACCCTGCAGGGAGGAATCCCGGGGAGCTGTTTTTT. It encodes CASNPAGRNPGELFF.

Many counts were recorded for this clonotype. The rearrangement uses TRBV20-1 and TRBJ1-5, with unresolved D. Germline V CDR1 and CDR2: DFQATT, SNEGSKA (reference sequence). V was shortened by 0 bases and J by 4 bases, with 10 bases between the two germline ends. This CDR3 contains 14 residues. The DNA of the CDR3 is TGCAGTGCTAGAGATCGTGGCAGAAATCAGCCCCAGCATTTT. Translation gives CSARDRGRNQPQHF.

With respect to this clonotype: It may be a read error: a sequence one base away is much more abundant. The V call is TRBV27, the J call TRBJ1-1, with D hard to call. The germline V gene has CDR1 MNHEY and CDR2 SMNVEV (reference sequence). CDR3 size: 14 residues. CDR3 residues: CASSLFGRNTEALF. CDR3 sequence (DNA): TGTGCCAGCAGTTTATTCGGCCGAAACACTGAAGCTCTCTTT.

This clonotype occurred a few times. The J gene is TRBJ2-3, the V gene TRBV20-1; 9 bases map to TRBD2. CDR3 size: 14 residues. J gave up 1 base and V 6 bases, and 5 bases lay outside the gene matches. Germline CDR1 is DFQATT and CDR2 is SNEGSKA (reference sequence). The CDR3 nucleotides are TGCAGTGCCTTAAAGCGGGAGGGCACAGATACGCAGTATTTT. Its translation is CSALKREGTDTQYF.

This clonotype was detected a few times. The chain recombines TRBV24-1 with TRBJ1-5; D unresolved. This CDR3 has 14 amino acids. Trimming took off 4 bases at V and 4 bases at J, with 10 bases between the two ends. Germline CDR1 and CDR2: KGHDR and SFDVKD. The chain's CDR3 is CATSDSKVNQPQHF. The CDR3 DNA reads as TGTGCCACCAGTGACAGCAAAGTAAATCAGCCCCAGCATTTT.

This clonotype was counted many times. The chain combines TRBV27 with TRBJ1-1; tentative D call: TRBD1 (6 bases). The V end was cut by 7 bases, the J end by 11 bases, with 26 bases between. This CDR3 is 15 amino acids long. The germline V gene has CDR1 MNHEY and CDR2 SMNVEV (reference sequence). The CDR3 loop reads CASISRNRDTPLAFF. The CDR3 bases are TGTGCCAGCATCTCGAGGAACCGGGACACCCCGCTGGCTTTCTTT.

Worth noting for this clonotype: A much larger clone lies one base from this, so it may be a read error. This rearrangement joins TRBV7-9 to TRBJ2-4; D not resolved. Trimming stripped 6 bases from V and 5 bases from J, with 11 bases between. CDR3 length: 13 residues. Germline lookup yields CDR1 SEHNR and CDR2 FQNEAQ (reference sequence). The CDR3 DNA reads as TGTGCCAGCAGGCCACCTGGGGAAAACATTCAGTACTTC. As protein: CASRPPGENIQYF.

This clonotype was counted between two and nine times. The chain uses TRBV5-1 and TRBJ2-5, with TRBD2 identical over 14 bases. The CDR3 is made up of 17 amino acids. Germline values: CDR1 SGHRS, CDR2 YFSETQ. Unmatched junction bases numbered 6, after V lost 0 bases and J lost 5 bases. The CDR3, as DNA: TGCGCCAGCAGCTTGGGGGGGACTAGCGGGAGTATGGAGACCCAGTACTTC. Its translation: CASSLGGTSGSMETQYF.

This clonotype was detected only a few times. This sequence joins TRBV30 and TRBJ2-1; 7 positions agree with TRBD1. J lost 5 bases, V lost 3 bases, and 7 bases had no gene match. CDR1 is GTSNPN and CDR2 is SVGIG in the germline V gene (reference sequence). The CDR3 has 14 residues. The CDR3 sequence: CAWRRGGWNNEQFF. The CDR3, as DNA: TGTGCCTGGAGAAGAGGGGGCTGGAACAATGAGCAGTTCTTC.

In regard to this clonotype: Relative to the germline gene, one junction end is altered; a read error may explain this. This rearrangement joins TRBV6-2 or TRBV6-3 to TRBJ2-2; D possibly corresponds to TRBD2 (5 bases). The CDR3 runs to 15 residues. The V gene's germline CDR1 is MNHEY and CDR2 SVGEGT. The CDR3 region is CASRLGTGNTGKLFF. CDR3 in DNA: TGTGCCAGCAGGTTGGGTACGGGGAACACCGGGAAGCTGTTTTTT.

The chain joins TRBV6-1 to TRBJ2-7; 10 bases are shared with TRBD2. The CDR3 totals 15 residues. With V trimmed by 6 bases and J by 3 bases, 8 bases remained unmatched. Germline CDR1 MNHNS, CDR2 SASEGT. The CDR3 nucleotides are TGTGCCAGCAGAACAAGGACTAGCGGCTTCTACGAGCAGTACTTC. Encoded protein: CASRTRTSGFYEQYF.

Details on this clonotype: A much more abundant neighbour one base away suggests this may be a read error. This CDR3 fails to terminate in the conserved phenylalanine or tryptophan, so it likely reflects a read error. This chain uses TRBV10-1 with TRBJ1-1; TRBD1 is a possible D gene (5 bases). V shed 1 base and J shed 3 bases, with 12 bases lying between them. Germline V CDR1 and CDR2: WNHNN, SYGVQD (reference sequence). The CDR3 runs to 15 residues. CDR3 in DNA: TGCGCCAGCAGTGAGTATGCGGGGGATGACACTGAAGCTTTCCTT. Amino acids: CASSEYAGDDTEAFL.

The chain joins TRBV19 to TRBJ2-1, with TRBD2 identical over 7 bases. Trimming at V came to 3 bases and at J to 10 bases, leaving 12 bases not matched to a gene. The CDR3 runs 15 residues. Germline assignment: CDR1 LNHDA and CDR2 SQIVND (reference sequence). For the CDR3, the DNA is TGTGCCAGTAGTATTAAAAAGGAGAGCGGGGCGGAGCAGTTCTTC. It codes for CASSIKKESGAEQFF.

Points on this clonotype: This may stem from a read error, because a much larger clone lies one nucleotide away. The rearrangement joins TRBV15 to TRBJ2-7; 9 nucleotides match TRBD1. This CDR3 spans 15 amino acids. Germline lookup yields CDR1 LNHNV and CDR2 YYDKDF (reference sequence). The trim removed 5 bases at V and 9 bases at J, leaving 14 bases unmatched. This CDR3 is CATSGRTGGWDGQYF. Written as DNA, the CDR3 is TGTGCCACCAGCGGACGCACAGGGGGCTGGGACGGGCAGTACTTC.

This clonotype was recorded many times. The V gene is TRBV7-9, the J gene TRBJ2-7; tentatively, D is TRBD1 or TRBD2 (6 bases each). This CDR3 contains 15 residues. V shed 7 bases and J shed 3 bases, with 19 bases lying between them. Germline lookup yields CDR1 SEHNR and CDR2 FQNEAQ (reference sequence). The CDR3: CASTLEGGQSYEQYF. As DNA, the CDR3 is TGTGCCAGCACCTTGGAGGGAGGACAGAGCTACGAGCAGTACTTC. The full variable domain, its missing parts supplied by reference TRBV7-9 and TRBJ2-7, is DTGVSQNPRHKITKRGQNVTFRCDPISEHNRLYWYRQTLGQGPEFLTYFQNEAQLEKSRLLSDRFSAERPKGSFSTLEIQRTEQGDSAMYLCASTLEGGQSYEQYFGPGTRLTVT.